The clone carrying this T cell receptor (beta chain) was detected only once. Its antigen is unidentified. This entry is derived from a study of T cells and copy number aberrations in small-cell lung cancer. The study's findings and limits: Versus adjacent lung, tumor T-cell richness and clonality were lower; density nonsignificantly.

No donor received chemotherapy or radiotherapy before surgery, nor immunotherapy before or after it. Normal lung tissue came from at least 2 cm beyond the tumor margin and showed no malignant cells. The length of the CDR3 is 16 residues. Germline V CDR1 and CDR2: KGHSH, LQKENI. Losses at the gene ends were 3 bases for V and 5 bases for J; bases not matched to a gene: 10. Sequencing was performed with immunoSEQ multiplex PCR; in TCRdb, only in-frame clones are kept and a portion is missing. The table has about 9,600 clones, roughly 85% seen once; the top ten hold roughly 34%. V and J are TRBV18 and TRBJ1-1; 9 bases map to TRBD1. Sequenced sample: normal tissue next to the tumor. The receptor was isolated from a man between 60 and 70 years old with small cell lung cancer. The CDR3 loop is CASSPLPGQGTTEAFF. DNA of the CDR3: TGTGCCAGCTCACCCCTCCCGGGACAGGGTACGACTGAAGCTTTCTTT.